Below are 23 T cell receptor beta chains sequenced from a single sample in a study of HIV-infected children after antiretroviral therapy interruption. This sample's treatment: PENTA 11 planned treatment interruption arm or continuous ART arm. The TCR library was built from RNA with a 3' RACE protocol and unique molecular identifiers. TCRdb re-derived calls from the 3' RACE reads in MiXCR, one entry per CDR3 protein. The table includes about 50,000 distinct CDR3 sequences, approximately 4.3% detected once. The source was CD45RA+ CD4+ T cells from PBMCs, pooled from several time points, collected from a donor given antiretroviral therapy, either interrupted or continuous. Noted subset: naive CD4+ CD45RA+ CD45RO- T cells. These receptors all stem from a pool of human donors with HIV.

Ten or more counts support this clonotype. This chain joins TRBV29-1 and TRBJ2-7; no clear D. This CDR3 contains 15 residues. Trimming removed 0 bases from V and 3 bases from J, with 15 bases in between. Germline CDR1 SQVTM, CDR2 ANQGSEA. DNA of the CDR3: TGCAGCGTTGAAGAAGAGTCAGGTTGGTACTACGAGCAGTACTTC. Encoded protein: CSVEEESGWYYEQYF.

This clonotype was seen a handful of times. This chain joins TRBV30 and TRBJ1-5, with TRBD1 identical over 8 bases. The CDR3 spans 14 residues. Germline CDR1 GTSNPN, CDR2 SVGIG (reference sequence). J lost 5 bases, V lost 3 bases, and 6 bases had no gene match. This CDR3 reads CAWSPDRVDQPQHF. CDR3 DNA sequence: TGTGCCTGGAGCCCGGACAGGGTAGATCAGCCCCAGCATTTT.

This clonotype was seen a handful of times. CDR3 sequence (DNA): TGCAGCGTTATCTCTGACCTGAACACTGAAGCTTTCTTT. Its protein product is CSVISDLNTEAFF. The chain is built from TRBV29-1 and TRBJ1-1; no definite D call. This CDR3 is 13 amino acids long. V was trimmed by 5 bases and J by 0 bases, leaving 10 bases between them. Germline values: CDR1 SQVTM, CDR2 ANQGSEA.

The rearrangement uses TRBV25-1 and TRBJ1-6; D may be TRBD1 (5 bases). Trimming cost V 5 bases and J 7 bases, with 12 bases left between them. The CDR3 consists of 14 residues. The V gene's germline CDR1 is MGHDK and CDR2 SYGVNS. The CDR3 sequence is CASSPSGRNSPLHF. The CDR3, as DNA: TGTGCCAGCAGTCCGTCAGGGCGGAATTCACCCCTCCACTTT.

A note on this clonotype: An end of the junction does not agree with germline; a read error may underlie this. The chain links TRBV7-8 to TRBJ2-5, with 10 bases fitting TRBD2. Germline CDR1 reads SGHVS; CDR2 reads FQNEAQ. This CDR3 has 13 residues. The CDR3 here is CASSLAGVVTQYF. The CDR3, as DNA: TGTGCCAGCAGCCTAGCGGGGGTAGTGACCCAGTACTTC.

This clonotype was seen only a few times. Written as DNA, the CDR3 is TGTGCCAGCAGTTACACTAATGAGCAGTTCTTC. It is translated as CASSYTNEQFF. This rearrangement joins TRBV6-5 to TRBJ2-1, with D hard to call. CDR3 length: 11 residues. V shed 2 bases and J shed 7 bases, with 3 bases lying between them. Germline-derived CDR1 and CDR2 are MNHEY and SVGAGI.

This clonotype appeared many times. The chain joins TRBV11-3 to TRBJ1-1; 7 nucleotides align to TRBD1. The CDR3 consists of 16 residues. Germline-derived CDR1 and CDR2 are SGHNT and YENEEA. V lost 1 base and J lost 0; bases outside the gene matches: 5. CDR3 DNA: TGTGCCAGCAGCTTAGGAGGCGACAGGGTGAACACTGAAGCTTTCTTT. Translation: CASSLGGDRVNTEAFF.

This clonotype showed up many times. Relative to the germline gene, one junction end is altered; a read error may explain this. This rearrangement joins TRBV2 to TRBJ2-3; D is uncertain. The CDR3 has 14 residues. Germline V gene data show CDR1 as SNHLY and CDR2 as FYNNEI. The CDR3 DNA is TGTGCCAGCAGCGACCCCTCCAGCATAGATACGCAGTATTTT. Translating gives CASSDPSSIDTQYF.

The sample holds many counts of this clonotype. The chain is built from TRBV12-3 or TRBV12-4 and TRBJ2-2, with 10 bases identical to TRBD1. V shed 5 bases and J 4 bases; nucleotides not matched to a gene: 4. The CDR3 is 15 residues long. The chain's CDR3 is CASSRQGAATGELFF. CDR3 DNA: TGTGCCAGCAGTCGACAGGGGGCCGCCACCGGGGAGCTGTTTTTT.

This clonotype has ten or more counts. The DNA for the CDR3 is TGTGCCATCAGCCCAGTTGGCGGGGCCAATGAGCAGTTCTTC. Amino acid sequence: CAISPVGGANEQFF. The rearrangement uses TRBV10-3 and TRBJ2-1; weak D call: TRBD2 (6 bases). V lost 6 bases and J lost 6, with 15 bases in between. The CDR3 covers 14 residues. Germline V gene data show CDR1 as ENHRY and CDR2 as SYGVKD.

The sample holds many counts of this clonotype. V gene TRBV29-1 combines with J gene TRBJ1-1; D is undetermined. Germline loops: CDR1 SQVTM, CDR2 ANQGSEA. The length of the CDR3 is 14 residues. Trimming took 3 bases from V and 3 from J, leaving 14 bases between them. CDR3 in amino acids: CSVEAAARDTEAFF. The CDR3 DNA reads TGCAGCGTTGAGGCAGCAGCCCGGGACACTGAAGCTTTCTTT. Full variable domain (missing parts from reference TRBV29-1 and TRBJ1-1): SAVISQKPSRDICQRGTSLTIQCQVDSQVTMMFWYRQQPGQSLTLIATANQGSEATYESGFVIDKFPISRPNLTFSTLTVSNMSPEDSSIYLCSVEAAARDTEAFFGQGTRLTVV.

Here the CDR3 reads CASSSLGQDFNEQYF. DNA of the CDR3: TGCGCCAGCAGCTCTCTCGGACAGGACTTCAACGAGCAGTACTTC. The chain recombines TRBV5-1 with TRBJ2-7; TRBD1 agrees at 7 bases. The J segment lost 5 bases and the V segment lost 3 bases, leaving 11 bases of the junction unmatched. Germline values: CDR1 SGHRS, CDR2 YFSETQ. The CDR3 covers 15 residues.

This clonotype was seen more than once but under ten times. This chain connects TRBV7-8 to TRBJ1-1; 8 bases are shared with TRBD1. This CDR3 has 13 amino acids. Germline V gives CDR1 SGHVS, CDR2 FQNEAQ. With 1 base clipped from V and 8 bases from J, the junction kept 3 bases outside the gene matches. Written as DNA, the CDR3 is TGTGCCAGCAGCTTAGATACAGGGGGAGAAGCTTTCTTT. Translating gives CASSLDTGGEAFF. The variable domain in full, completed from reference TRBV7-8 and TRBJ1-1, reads GAGVSQSPRYKVAKRGQDVALRCDPISGHVSLFWYQQALGQGPEFLTYFQNEAQLDKSGLPSDRFFAERPEGSVSTLKIQRTQQEDSAVYLCASSLDTGGEAFFGQGTRLTVV.

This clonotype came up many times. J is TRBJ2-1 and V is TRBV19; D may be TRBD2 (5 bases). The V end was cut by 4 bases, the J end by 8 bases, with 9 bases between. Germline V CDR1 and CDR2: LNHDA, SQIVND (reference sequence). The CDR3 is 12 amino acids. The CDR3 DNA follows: TGTGCCAGTAGTAGGGTGAGGGATGAGCAGTTCTTC. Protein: CASSRVRDEQFF.

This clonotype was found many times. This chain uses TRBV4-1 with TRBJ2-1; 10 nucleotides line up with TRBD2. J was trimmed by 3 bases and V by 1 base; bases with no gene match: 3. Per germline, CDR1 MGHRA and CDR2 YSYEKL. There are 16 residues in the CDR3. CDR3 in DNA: TGCGCCAGCAGCCAAGCCCGGACTAGCGGCTACAATGAGCAGTTCTTC. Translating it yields CASSQARTSGYNEQFF.

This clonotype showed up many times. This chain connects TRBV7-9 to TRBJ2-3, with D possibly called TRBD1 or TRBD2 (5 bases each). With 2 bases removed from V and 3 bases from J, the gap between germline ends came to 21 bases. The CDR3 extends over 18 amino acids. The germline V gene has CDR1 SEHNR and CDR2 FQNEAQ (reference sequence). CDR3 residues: CASSLLNGSTGATDTQYF. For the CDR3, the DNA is TGTGCCAGCAGCTTACTAAACGGGTCAACCGGGGCTACAGATACGCAGTATTTT. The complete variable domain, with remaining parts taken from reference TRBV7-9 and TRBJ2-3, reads DTGVSQNPRHKITKRGQNVTFRCDPISEHNRLYWYRQTLGQGPEFLTYFQNEAQLEKSRLLSDRFSAERPKGSFSTLEIQRTEQGDSAMYLCASSLLNGSTGATDTQYFGPGTRLTVL.

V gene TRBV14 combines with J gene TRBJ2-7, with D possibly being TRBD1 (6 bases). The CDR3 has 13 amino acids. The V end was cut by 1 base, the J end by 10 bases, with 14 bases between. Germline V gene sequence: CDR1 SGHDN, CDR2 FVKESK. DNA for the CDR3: TGTGCCAGCAGCCAAGCTACCACAGGGCCTCAGTACTTC. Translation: CASSQATTGPQYF.

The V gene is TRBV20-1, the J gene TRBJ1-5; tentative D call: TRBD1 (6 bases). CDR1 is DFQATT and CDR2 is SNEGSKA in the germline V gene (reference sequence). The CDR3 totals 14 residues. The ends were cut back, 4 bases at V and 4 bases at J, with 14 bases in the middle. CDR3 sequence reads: CSANRDNQNQPQHF. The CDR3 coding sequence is TGCAGTGCTAACAGGGACAACCAGAATCAGCCCCAGCATTTT.

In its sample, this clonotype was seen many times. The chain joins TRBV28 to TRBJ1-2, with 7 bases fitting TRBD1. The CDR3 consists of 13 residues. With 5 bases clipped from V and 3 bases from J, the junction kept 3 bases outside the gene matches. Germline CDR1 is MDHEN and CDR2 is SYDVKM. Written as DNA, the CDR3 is TGTGCCAGCAGTCCCGGGACAGACTATGGCTACACCTTC. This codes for CASSPGTDYGYTF.

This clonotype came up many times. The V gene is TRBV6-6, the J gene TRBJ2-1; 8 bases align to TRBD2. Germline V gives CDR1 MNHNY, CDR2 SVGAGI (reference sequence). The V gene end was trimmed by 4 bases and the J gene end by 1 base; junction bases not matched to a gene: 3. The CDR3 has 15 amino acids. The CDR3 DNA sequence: TGTGCCAGCAGTTCCGGACTAGCTTCCTACAATGAGCAGTTCTTC. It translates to CASSSGLASYNEQFF.

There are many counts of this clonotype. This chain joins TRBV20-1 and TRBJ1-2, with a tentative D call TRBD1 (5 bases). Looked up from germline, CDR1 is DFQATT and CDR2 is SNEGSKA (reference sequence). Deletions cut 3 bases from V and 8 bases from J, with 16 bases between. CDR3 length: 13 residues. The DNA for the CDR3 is TGCAGTGCTAGCAATGGGGCCGCGCCGGGCTACACCTTC. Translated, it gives CSASNGAAPGYTF.

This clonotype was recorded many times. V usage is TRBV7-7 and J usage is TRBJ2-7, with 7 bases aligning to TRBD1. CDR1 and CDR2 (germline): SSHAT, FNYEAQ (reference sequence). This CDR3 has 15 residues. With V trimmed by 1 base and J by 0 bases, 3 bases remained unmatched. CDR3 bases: TGTGCCAGCAGCTTAGGAGCAGGGGGCTCCTACGAGCAGTACTTC. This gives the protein CASSLGAGGSYEQYF.

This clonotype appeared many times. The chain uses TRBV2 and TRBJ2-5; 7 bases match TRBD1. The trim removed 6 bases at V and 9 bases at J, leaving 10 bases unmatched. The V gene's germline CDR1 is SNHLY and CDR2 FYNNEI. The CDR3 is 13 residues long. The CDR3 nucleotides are TGTGCCAGCAGGCCGGGCCCGCAGGGGGCCCAGTACTTC. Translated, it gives CASRPGPQGAQYF.